This note documents a single TCR beta chain sequence. This clone has just a few counts. Its antigen is still unknown. Base quality data are lacking; no much larger clone is found one base away. This specimen's time point label, interpreted: ACT product, IFN-gamma+ CD8 cells after CMV peptide stimulation. Therapy product cells were restimulated for about four hours with the CMV peptide pool, and IFN-gamma was captured using a secretion assay. Patients were solid-organ transplant recipients with drug-resistant/recurrent cytomegalovirus. Ten to eleven trial participants were selected for repertoire analysis based on availability of post-therapy peripheral blood mononuclear cells. Viable CD3+CD8+CD4-IFN-gamma+ cells were isolated from the therapy products by sorting on a BD FACSAria III. The Qiagen DNeasy Kit was used to extract genomic DNA from sorted cells. This sample was included in a study of T cell therapy after organ transplantation (dated 2019 in TCRdb). Context from the whole study: Therapy products were autologous CMV-specific T cells expanded in vitro for about 13 days with a peptide pool of 30 HLA class I and II CMV epitopes. A median of 1.92 x 10^8 CMV-specific T cells was administered to patients across 2 to 6 intravenous infusions. CD8+ T cells made up the majority of most cell therapy products, and no virus-specific CD4+ T cells were detected in those products. Multiple CMV specificities, restricted through one or more HLA alleles, were present in most of the therapy products. Of the approximately ten patients, only seven or eight had long-term post-therapy samples available. Up to 6 T cell doses were administered to patients every 2 weeks, and patients were monitored for about 30 weeks after therapy was completed. An open-label phase I trial of autologous CMV-specific adoptive T cell therapy in solid-organ transplant recipients was the basis for the study, which was a follow-up TRBV repertoire analysis. About 80% of the ten patients were classed as clinical responders and two as nonresponders.

Using the immunoSEQ two-step, bias-controlled multiplex PCR assay, TRB CDR3 regions were amplified from genomic DNA. An Illumina NextSeq 500 was used to sequence the CDR3 libraries. As for the authors' bioinformatics: The immunoSEQ Analyzer platform handled the initial alignment and bioinformatics, which included bias normalization against synthetic CDR3 analogs. V, D and J genes were annotated according to IMGT database definitions. For further TRBV analyses, VDJtools version 1.1.10 and the R package tcR version 2.2.1.11 were used with default settings. GLIPH analysis was done using default settings in version 1.0. For CDR3 sequences with at least 5 reads, significant changes in clonotype frequency were assessed with a 2-sided binomial test and Benjamini-Hochberg correction (alpha = 0.01). TCRdb took this table from immuneACCESS and kept in-frame rearrangements with V and J called. Such tables lack part of the clones; where checked against another copy, unresolved V genes explain under half of the gap, and the rest is unexplained. That table furnishes V, J and clone size, whereas the DNA furnished D and trimming. This sample gives 950 to 1,300 clones in total; about 37% of them show up just once. 20% to 25% of the sample is held by the ten biggest clonotypes.

Broad study findings and their caveats: Nonresponders showed marked pretherapy clonal expansions with minimal repertoire change after therapy. Few detected expansions in nonresponders may reflect reduced sample coverage from poor CD8+ T cell yield. Reconstitution after therapy appeared to include not only transferred clonotypes but also endogenous clonotypes that had not been detected in the therapy products. The fold change in CD8 clonality after therapy was inversely correlated with pretherapy clonality, which suggests that less biased repertoires were more open to remodeling. Assessment of confounders such as concurrent antirejection and antiviral medications was prevented by the small cohort.

The CDR3 numbers 12 residues from cysteine through phenylalanine. This entry keeps only the CDR3 DNA: 36 bases, framed from base 1. V was cut back by 4 bases and J by 7 bases, leaving a gap of 8 bases between them. Reading the germline V gene gives CDR1 LGHNA and CDR2 YSLEER. The origin of this receptor is a human patient who had received a solid organ transplant and had CMV disease. Because of the transplant, the T cells may be the graft donor's rather than the patient's own. In this chain, TRBV4-3 is recombined with TRBJ2-1; the D segment cannot be called with confidence. The specimen was cultured CD8+ T cells. The CDR3 reads as follows: CASSPDGNEQFF. The nucleotides are TGCGCCAGCAGCCCGGACGGAAATGAGCAGTTCTTC.